A selection of T cell receptor beta chains follows, all from one sample in a study of blood T cell repertoires in COVID-19. Assay used: immunoSEQ multiplex PCR; TCRdb lists only in-frame clones, some missing. The top ten clones hold around a third of a sample with roughly 35,000 clones, approximately 72% of them seen once. The sequenced sample consisted of peripheral blood. All receptors come from a man older than 75 with acute or convalescent COVID-19. CDR3s include the opening cysteine and the closing phenylalanine or tryptophan. Each record gives: J gene, clone size, V gene, D gene, CDR3 protein, CDR3 DNA. D genes are given only for firm matches. The size field is filled for only some rows; it gives once, few, many or a size class.

J gene: TRBJ2-2
clone size: few
V gene: TRBV14
D gene: TRBD1
CDR3 protein: CASSQTTGEGGELFF
CDR3 DNA: TGTGCCAGCAGCCAGACGACAGGGGAAGGCGGGGAGCTGTTTTTT

J gene: TRBJ1-5
clone size: .
V gene: TRBV6-5
D gene: .
CDR3 protein: CASSSGGRQPQHF
CDR3 DNA: TGTGCCAGCAGTTCTGGAGGGCGCCAGCCCCAGCATTTT

J gene: TRBJ2-1
clone size: .
V gene: TRBV5-1
D gene: .
CDR3 protein: CASSLEPLAGEQFF
CDR3 DNA: TGCGCCAGCAGCTTGGAGCCACTAGCAGGTGAGCAGTTCTTC

J gene: TRBJ2-1
clone size: .
V gene: TRBV29-1
D gene: .
CDR3 protein: CSVEELRNEQFF
CDR3 DNA: TGCAGCGTTGAAGAATTACGGAATGAGCAGTTCTTC

J gene: TRBJ1-6
clone size: once
V gene: TRBV4-2
D gene: TRBD1
CDR3 protein: CASSQESTGDSPLHF
CDR3 DNA: TGTGCCAGCAGCCAGGAATCTACAGGGGATTCACCCCTCCACTTT

J gene: TRBJ1-1
clone size: .
V gene: TRBV25-1
D gene: .
CDR3 protein: CASRQFAGDEAFF
CDR3 DNA: TGTGCCAGCAGGCAATTTGCGGGGGATGAAGCTTTCTTT

J gene: TRBJ1-2
clone size: .
V gene: TRBV29-1
D gene: .
CDR3 protein: CSHRGGNYGYTF
CDR3 DNA: TGCAGCCACCGCGGAGGGAACTATGGCTACACCTTC

J gene: TRBJ2-5
clone size: .
V gene: TRBV19
D gene: .
CDR3 protein: CASSMGGGVETQYF
CDR3 DNA: TGTGCCAGTAGTATGGGCGGCGGGGTGGAGACCCAGTACTTC

J gene: TRBJ2-1
clone size: .
V gene: TRBV7-6
D gene: TRBD2
CDR3 protein: CASRPTSGWGEQFF
CDR3 DNA: TGTGCCAGCAGGCCGACTAGCGGGTGGGGTGAGCAGTTCTTC

J gene: TRBJ1-1
clone size: .
V gene: TRBV12-3/TRBV12-4
D gene: .
CDR3 protein: CASIFRGTEAFF
CDR3 DNA: TGTGCCAGCATTTTCAGGGGCACTGAAGCTTTCTTT

J gene: TRBJ1-5
clone size: few
V gene: TRBV25-1
D gene: TRBD1
CDR3 protein: CASSEAGTGNQPQHF
CDR3 DNA: TGTGCCAGCAGTGAAGCCGGGACAGGGAATCAGCCCCAGCATTTT

J gene: TRBJ2-7
clone size: .
V gene: TRBV18
D gene: .
CDR3 protein: CASSQGTGPSGEQYF
CDR3 DNA: TGTGCCAGCTCCCAGGGGACCGGCCCCTCTGGGGAGCAGTACTTC

J gene: TRBJ1-1
clone size: .
V gene: TRBV4-1
D gene: .
CDR3 protein: CAGAGKGVPWNTEAFF
CDR3 DNA: TGCGCCGGAGCTGGGAAGGGGGTTCCATGGAACACTGAAGCTTTCTTT

J gene: TRBJ2-2
clone size: .
V gene: TRBV7-2
D gene: .
CDR3 protein: CASSVQGTGELFF
CDR3 DNA: TGTGCCAGCAGCGTACAGGGTACCGGGGAGCTGTTTTTT

J gene: TRBJ2-7
clone size: few
V gene: TRBV29-1
D gene: .
CDR3 protein: CSVEDNTYEQYF
CDR3 DNA: TGCAGCGTTGAAGATAATACCTACGAGCAGTACTTC

J gene: TRBJ2-1
clone size: .
V gene: TRBV11-1
D gene: TRBD2
CDR3 protein: CASSSFGTSGNEQFF
CDR3 DNA: TGTGCCAGCAGCTCCTTCGGGACTAGCGGCAATGAGCAGTTCTTC

J gene: TRBJ1-6
clone size: .
V gene: TRBV9
D gene: .
CDR3 protein: CASSVDSGTPLHF
CDR3 DNA: TGTGCCAGCAGCGTAGACTCCGGGACACCCCTCCACTTT

J gene: TRBJ1-1
clone size: .
V gene: TRBV30
D gene: .
CDR3 protein: CAWSSGQRNTEAFF
CDR3 DNA: TGTGCCTGGAGTAGCGGGCAGAGGAACACTGAAGCTTTCTTT

J gene: TRBJ1-6
clone size: .
V gene: TRBV18
D gene: TRBD1
CDR3 protein: CASSPGDRGFNSPLHF
CDR3 DNA: TGTGCCAGCTCACCGGGGGACAGGGGGTTTAATTCACCCCTCCACTTT

J gene: TRBJ1-1
clone size: .
V gene: TRBV7-3
D gene: TRBD1
CDR3 protein: CASSFMGQENEAFF
CDR3 DNA: TGTGCCAGCAGCTTTATGGGACAGGAAAACGAAGCTTTCTTT

J gene: TRBJ1-4
clone size: .
V gene: TRBV2
D gene: .
CDR3 protein: CASSERVGNEKLFF
CDR3 DNA: TGTGCCAGCAGTGAGCGGGTGGGGAATGAAAAACTGTTTTTT

J gene: TRBJ2-1
clone size: .
V gene: TRBV9
D gene: TRBD1
CDR3 protein: CASSAGTAYNEQFF
CDR3 DNA: TGTGCCAGCAGCGCCGGGACAGCCTACAATGAGCAGTTCTTC